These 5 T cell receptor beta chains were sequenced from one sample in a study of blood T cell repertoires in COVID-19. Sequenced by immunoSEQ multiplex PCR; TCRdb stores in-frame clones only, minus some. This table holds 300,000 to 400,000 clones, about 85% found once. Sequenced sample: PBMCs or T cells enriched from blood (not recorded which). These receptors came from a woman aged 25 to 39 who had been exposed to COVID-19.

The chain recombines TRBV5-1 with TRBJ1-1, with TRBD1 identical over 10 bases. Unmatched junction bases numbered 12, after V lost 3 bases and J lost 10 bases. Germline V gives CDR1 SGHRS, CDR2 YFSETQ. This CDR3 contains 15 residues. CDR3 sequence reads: CASSWGQGTRSAAFF. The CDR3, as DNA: TGCGCCAGCAGCTGGGGACAGGGGACGCGTAGCGCAGCTTTCTTT. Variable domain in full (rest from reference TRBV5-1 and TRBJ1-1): KAGVTQTPRYLIKTRGQQVTLSCSPISGHRSVSWYQQTPGQGLQFLFEYFSETQRNKGNFPGRFSGRQFSNSRSEMNVSTLELGDSALYLCASSWGQGTRSAAFFGQGTRLTVV.

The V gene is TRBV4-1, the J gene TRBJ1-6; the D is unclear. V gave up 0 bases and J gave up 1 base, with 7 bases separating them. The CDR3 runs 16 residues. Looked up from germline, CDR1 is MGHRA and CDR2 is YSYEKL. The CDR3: CASSQEEGSYNSPLHF. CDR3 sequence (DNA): TGCGCCAGCAGCCAAGAAGAGGGTTCCTATAATTCACCCCTCCACTTT.

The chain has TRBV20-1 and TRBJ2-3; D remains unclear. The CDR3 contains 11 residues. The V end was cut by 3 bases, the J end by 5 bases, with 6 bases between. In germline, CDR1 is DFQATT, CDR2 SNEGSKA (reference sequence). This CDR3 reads CSASVQDTQYF. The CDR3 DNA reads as TGCAGTGCTAGTGTCCAAGATACGCAGTATTTT.

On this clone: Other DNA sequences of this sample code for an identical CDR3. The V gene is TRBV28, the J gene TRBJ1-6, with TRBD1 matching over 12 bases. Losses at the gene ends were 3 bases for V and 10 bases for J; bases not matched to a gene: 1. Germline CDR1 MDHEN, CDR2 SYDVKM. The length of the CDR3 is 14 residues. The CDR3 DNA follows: TGTGCCAGCAGTTTGGGACAGGGGGCATCACCCCTCCACTTT. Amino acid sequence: CASSLGQGASPLHF.

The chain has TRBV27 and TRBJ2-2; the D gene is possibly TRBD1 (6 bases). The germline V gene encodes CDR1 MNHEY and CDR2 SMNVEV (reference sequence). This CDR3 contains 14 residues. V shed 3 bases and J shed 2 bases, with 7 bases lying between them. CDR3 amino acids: CASSLGHNTGELFF. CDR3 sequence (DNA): TGTGCCAGCAGTTTGGGACATAACACCGGGGAGCTGTTTTTT.